A single sample gave rise to the 5 T cell receptor beta chains below, sequenced in a study of blood T cells in healthy people across ages. The authors ran a second PCR of roughly 7 to 11 cycles using a sample-barcoded 5' primer and a J-beta primer mix. TCRdb re-analysed the 5' RACE reads in MiXCR, keeping a single row per CDR3 protein. The sample lists 1.5 million to 2 million distinct CDR3 sequences, 28% occurring once. The sequenced sample was blood. These receptors originate from a woman between 25 and 40 years old in good health.

The chain uses TRBV7-9 and TRBJ1-2, with D uncertain. The germline V and J ends were trimmed by 1 base and 8 bases, with 11 bases remaining between them. Germline-derived CDR1 and CDR2 are SEHNR and FQNEAQ (reference sequence). The CDR3 runs 13 residues. This CDR3 reads CASSLGMGRGYTF. CDR3 bases: TGTGCCAGCAGCTTAGGCATGGGGAGAGGCTACACCTTC.

This clonotype showed up many times. The genes are TRBV4-1 and TRBJ1-5; D perhaps matches TRBD1 (5 bases). Germline lookup yields CDR1 MGHRA and CDR2 YSYEKL. V lost 0 bases and J lost 4, with 10 bases in between. The CDR3 is 15 residues long. The CDR3 spells CASSQDRAGNQPQHF. The CDR3 DNA follows: TGCGCCAGCAGCCAAGACAGGGCAGGAAATCAGCCCCAGCATTTT.

This clonotype has a count of ten or more. V is TRBV20-1 and J is TRBJ2-7; D unresolved. From germline, CDR1 is DFQATT and CDR2 SNEGSKA (reference sequence). The CDR3 loop spans 13 amino acids. V shed 4 bases and J shed 0 bases, with 10 bases lying between them. The CDR3 DNA reads as TGCAGTGCTACCCGGACGGACTCCTACGAGCAGTACTTC. Protein: CSATRTDSYEQYF.

In this sample, this clonotype turned up many times. The chain combines TRBV9 with TRBJ2-7; unclear D gene. Germline assignment: CDR1 SGDLS and CDR2 YYNGEE. The CDR3 runs to 15 residues. V was shortened by 4 bases and J by 0 bases, with 14 bases between the two germline ends. CDR3 DNA sequence: TGTGCCAGCAGCCCCCGGGCAGGTGACTCCTACGAGCAGTACTTC. Amino acid sequence: CASSPRAGDSYEQYF.

This clonotype was counted only a few times. The chain uses TRBV7-3 and TRBJ1-1, with 7 bases fitting TRBD1. Looked up from germline, CDR1 is SGHTA and CDR2 is FQGTGA. With V trimmed by 5 bases and J by 6 bases, 9 bases remained unmatched. This CDR3 contains 14 residues. The CDR3 reads CASSATTGSSEAFF. DNA of the CDR3: TGTGCCAGCAGCGCAACGACAGGGTCATCTGAAGCTTTCTTT.